A selection of T cell receptor beta chains follows, all from one sample in a study of vaccination and CD4 T cells after COVID-19. These receptors lack a known antigen. TCRdb fed the PCR reads into MiXCR, producing one record per CDR3 protein. Altogether some 18,000 distinct CDR3 sequences are present, approximately 51% being singletons, with the ten largest covering 6.5%. The sample taken for sequencing was CD4+ T cells from blood, cultured in vitro. The receptors stem from a human donor who had recovered from COVID-19. The CDR3 runs from the conserved cysteine through the conserved F or W. Each record gives: clone size, J gene, V gene, D gene, CDR3 protein, CDR3 DNA. D genes are given only for firm matches. Not all rows give a size; the values are once, few, many and, for expanded clones, a class.

- | TRBJ1-5 | TRBV15 | - | CATGAGTDQPQHF | TGTGCCACCGGTGCGGGGACCGATCAGCCCCAGCATTTT
- | TRBJ2-1 | TRBV7-3 | TRBD2 | CASSSDPGLVSYNEQFF | TGTGCCAGCAGCTCCGATCCGGGACTAGTGTCCTACAATGAGCAGTTCTTC
- | TRBJ1-2 | TRBV6-4 | - | CASSMEGDISYGYTF | TGTGCCAGCAGTATGGAGGGAGACATTTCCTATGGCTACACCTTC
few | TRBJ1-2 | TRBV20-1 | - | CSARDGAGFGGYTF | TGCAGTGCTAGAGATGGCGCGGGGTTTGGGGGCTACACCTTC
few | TRBJ2-7 | TRBV27 | TRBD1 | CASSENRDRGPYEQYF | TGTGCCAGCAGTGAGAACCGGGACAGGGGGCCCTACGAGCAGTACTTC
- | TRBJ1-5 | TRBV20-1 | TRBD1 | CSVGGTGARNQPQHF | TGCAGTGTCGGGGGGACAGGGGCACGCAATCAGCCCCAGCATTTT
few | TRBJ1-2 | TRBV24-1 | TRBD1 | CATSDDTTGGVYGYTF | TGTGCCACCAGCGACGATACCACAGGGGGCGTCTATGGCTACACCTTC
medium-sized | TRBJ2-1 | TRBV27 | TRBD2 | CASSLGQRGPSNNEQFF | TGTGCCAGCAGTTTAGGGCAGCGGGGCCCCTCTAACAATGAGCAGTTCTTC
- | TRBJ1-5 | TRBV20-1 | TRBD1 | CSATDRALNQPPHF | TGCAGTGCTACCGACAGGGCTCTTAATCAGCCCCCGCATTTT
- | TRBJ2-5 | TRBV7-9 | TRBD1 | CASSWGQGGGETQYF | TGTGCCAGCAGCTGGGGACAGGGTGGCGGGGAGACCCAGTACTTC
once | TRBJ2-7 | TRBV5-4 | TRBD1 | CASSQDRDSPSVREQYF | TGTGCCAGCAGCCAAGATCGGGACAGCCCCAGTGTGAGAGAGCAGTACTTC
- | TRBJ2-2 | TRBV5-1 | TRBD2 | CASSLAGTSGGITGELFF | TGCGCCAGCAGCTTGGCAGGGACTAGCGGGGGGATCACCGGGGAGCTGTTTTTT
few | TRBJ1-5 | TRBV20-1 | - | CSARAGNNQPQHF | TGCAGTGCTAGAGCGGGGAACAATCAGCCCCAGCATTTT
- | TRBJ1-1 | TRBV5-1 | - | CASSLQQGNTEAFF | TGCGCCAGCAGCTTGCAACAGGGGAACACTGAAGCTTTCTTT
- | TRBJ2-7 | TRBV18 | - | CASSSQGGITYEQYF | TGTGCCAGCTCCTCCCAGGGGGGGATAACCTACGAGCAGTACTTC
- | TRBJ1-2 | TRBV10-2 | - | CASSEWDQGYTF | TGCGCCAGCAGTGAGTGGGATCAGGGCTACACCTTC
few | TRBJ1-2 | TRBV6-1 | - | CASRGGGEYGYTF | TGTGCCAGCAGGGGAGGCGGGGAATATGGCTACACCTTC
- | TRBJ2-2 | TRBV6-1 | - | CASSTTGHSNTGELFF | TGTGCCAGCAGTACCACAGGCCACAGCAACACCGGGGAGCTGTTTTTT
- | TRBJ2-3 | TRBV5-4 | TRBD2 | CASSFRGVEGTDTQYF | TGTGCCAGCAGCTTTCGGGGGGTAGAAGGCACAGATACGCAGTATTTT
- | TRBJ2-7 | TRBV18 | TRBD2 | CASSPPSGRYEQYF | TGTGCCAGCTCACCCCCTAGCGGTCGGTACGAGCAGTACTTC
few | TRBJ2-1 | TRBV7-2 | - | CASSLLGGGTYNEQFF | TGTGCCAGCAGCCTTTTGGGGGGCGGGACCTACAATGAGCAGTTCTTC
few | TRBJ2-7 | TRBV19 | - | CASSIKVRGEQYF | TGTGCCAGTAGTATAAAGGTCAGGGGTGAGCAGTACTTC
- | TRBJ2-6 | TRBV10-3 | - | CAISESTLDSGANVLTF | TGTGCCATCAGTGAGTCAACCCTGGACTCTGGGGCCAACGTCCTGACTTTC
- | TRBJ2-6 | TRBV2 | - | CASSGGASGANVLTF | TGTGCCAGCAGTGGGGGGGCGTCTGGGGCCAACGTCCTGACTTTC
- | TRBJ1-1 | TRBV23-1 | - | CASSQSPGGPNTEAFF | TGCGCCAGCAGTCAATCTCCGGGGGGGCCGAACACTGAAGCTTTCTTT
- | TRBJ2-3 | TRBV5-3 | TRBD1 | CASTAIRGLVTDTQYF | TGTGCCAGCACCGCAATCAGGGGGCTGGTCACAGATACGCAGTATTTT
- | TRBJ1-1 | TRBV7-2 | - | CASSLNGGTEAFF | TGTGCCAGCAGTTTAAATGGAGGGACTGAAGCTTTCTTT
- | TRBJ2-3 | TRBV20-1 | TRBD2 | CSARDGGLAGLLTSTDTQYF | TGCAGTGCTAGAGATGGGGGACTAGCGGGTTTACTCACTAGCACAGATACGCAGTATTTT
medium-sized | TRBJ2-1 | TRBV7-3 | TRBD1 | CASSLGWDRGNEQFF | TGTGCCAGCAGCTTGGGTTGGGACAGGGGCAATGAGCAGTTCTTC
- | TRBJ1-3 | TRBV2 | TRBD1 | CASSGGTVVQSSGNTIYF | TGTGCCAGCAGTGGAGGGACAGTCGTACAGAGCTCTGGAAACACCATATATTTT
medium-sized | TRBJ2-7 | TRBV6-1 | - | CASSERVTDYEQYF | TGTGCCAGCAGTGAAAGGGTTACGGACTACGAGCAGTACTTC
- | TRBJ2-7 | TRBV9 | TRBD2 | CASSPSGLAGWDEQYF | TGTGCCAGCAGCCCCTCCGGGCTAGCGGGGTGGGACGAGCAGTACTTC
- | TRBJ2-5 | TRBV20-1 | - | CSARSPLLATQYF | TGCAGTGCTAGATCCCCTCTACTAGCCACCCAGTACTTC
- | TRBJ1-2 | TRBV5-4 | - | CASSLAGRGGYGYTF | TGTGCCAGCAGCTTGGCGGGCAGGGGCGGCTATGGCTACACCTTC
once | TRBJ1-3 | TRBV28 | TRBD1 | CASSTGASTGNTIYF | TGTGCCAGCAGTACAGGGGCTTCCACTGGAAACACCATATATTTT